These T cell receptor beta chains were read from a single sample in a study of technical replicates of blood from several donors. Data came from immunoSEQ multiplex PCR; TCRdb stores just in-frame clones and leaves some out. The table lists about 75,000 clones, 95% to 98% of them singletons. The specimen was T cells isolated from PBMCs. These receptor sequences come from a human donor in good health. Both conserved end residues are part of each CDR3. A D gene is named only where the DNA matches it firmly. Rows give clone size only sometimes, using once, few, many, or a class for an expanded clone.

length	size	V	D	J	DNA	CDR3
13	.	TRBV2	.	TRBJ2-3	TGTGCCAGCAGTGAACAGGGGCGGGATACGCAGTATTTT	CASSEQGRDTQYF
10	few	TRBV10-2	.	TRBJ1-6	TGCGCCAGCTATCGGGAGAACCTCCACTTT	CASYRENLHF
12	once	TRBV27	TRBD1	TRBJ1-1	TGTGCCATCGGACAGGGGAGAACTGAAGCTTTCTTT	CAIGQGRTEAFF
15	.	TRBV13	TRBD2	TRBJ2-7	TGTGCCAGCAGCCTACTAGCGGGAGTTGTAAACGAGCAGTACTTC	CASSLLAGVVNEQYF
9	.	TRBV29-1	.	TRBJ2-1	TGCAGCGTTGAGAGGGAGCAGTTCTTC	CSVEREQFF
15	.	TRBV5-6	TRBD1	TRBJ2-1	TGTGCCAGCAGCTTCGGACAGGGGTGGGACAATGAGCAGTTCTTC	CASSFGQGWDNEQFF
18	.	TRBV7-8	.	TRBJ1-1	TGTGCCAGCAGCTTATGGCGTGGCGGCCTGTCCAGGGACACTGAAGCTTTCTTT	CASSLWRGGLSRDTEAFF
16	.	TRBV2	TRBD1	TRBJ2-1	TGTGCCAGCAGTCCTGTCCCGGGACAGGGGTCGAATGAGCAGTTCTTC	CASSPVPGQGSNEQFF
20	.	TRBV30	TRBD2	TRBJ2-7	TGTGCCTGGAAATTAAGACTTCCGGGACTAGCGGACATTCCCAGCTACGAGCAGTACTTC	CAWKLRLPGLADIPSYEQYF
16	.	TRBV18	TRBD2	TRBJ2-7	TGTGCCAGCTCACCTGCCGGGACTAGCGACTCCTACGAGCAGTACTTC	CASSPAGTSDSYEQYF
16	.	TRBV25-1	TRBD1	TRBJ2-5	TGTGCCAGCAGTGCCTCCGACAGGGGAAGGTTCGAGACCCAGTACTTC	CASSASDRGRFETQYF